One and the same sample provided the 9 T cell receptor beta chains below, sequenced in a study of T cells in Graves' hyperthyroidism and ophthalmopathy. The investigators amplified TCR beta CDR3 regions from RNA transcripts. Using the HTBI primer set, a first-round RT-PCR was run on the TCR CDR3. MiXCR, applied by TCRdb to the multiplex PCR reads, yields one record per CDR3 protein. Of 450,000 to 500,000 distinct CDR3 sequences in the sample, roughly 23% were seen once. What was sequenced was blood. All receptors derive from a woman aged 70-85 years with Graves' ophthalmopathy.

The sample holds a few counts of this clonotype. The genes are TRBV30 and TRBJ1-5; D unresolved. Germline V lookup: CDR1 GTSNPN, CDR2 SVGIG (reference sequence). V lost 2 bases, J lost 6 bases, and 11 bases lay in between. The CDR3 runs to 13 residues. The CDR3 region has the DNA TGTGCCTGGAGTCTGGTTTCGAGTCAGCCCCAGCATTTT. Translated: CAWSLVSSQPQHF.

This clonotype was seen more than once but under ten times. The gene calls are TRBV18 and TRBJ1-5; D call uncertain. The CDR3 has 16 residues. V was shortened by 6 bases and J by 0 bases, with 15 bases between the two germline ends. CDR1 is KGHSH and CDR2 is LQKENI in the germline V gene. CDR3 sequence: CASSSGLGSSNQPQHF. For the CDR3, the DNA is TGTGCCAGCTCCTCGGGTTTGGGTAGTAGCAATCAGCCCCAGCATTTT.

There are a few counts of this clonotype. The chain combines TRBV3-1 with TRBJ1-6; D is unclear. Germline V CDR1 and CDR2: LGHDT, YNNKEL (reference sequence). V lost 8 bases to trimming and J lost 10 bases, with 21 bases between them. This CDR3 has 15 amino acids. CDR3 loop: CASQLSRRVHSPLHF. Written as DNA, the CDR3 is TGTGCCAGCCAACTTTCTCGAAGGGTTCACTCACCCCTCCACTTT. Filled out from reference TRBV3-1 and TRBJ1-6, the complete variable domain reads DTAVSQTPKYLVTQMGNDKSIKCEQNLGHDTMYWYKQDSKKFLKIMFSYNNKELIINETVPNRFSPKSPDKAHLNLHINSLELGDSAVYFCASQLSRRVHSPLHFGNGTRLTVT.

Worth noting for this clonotype: One end of the junction is discordant with germline, which a read error may explain. The chain couples TRBV5-1 to TRBJ1-1; D gene unclear. Per germline, CDR1 SGHRS and CDR2 YFSETQ. CDR3 length equals 12 residues. The CDR3 region is CASSGSNTKAFF. The CDR3 DNA reads TGCGCCAGCAGCGGCTCTAACACTAAAGCTTTCTTT.

The CDR3 region is CASSMEGTEAFF. The CDR3 nucleotides read TGCGCCAGCAGCATGGAGGGGACTGAAGCTTTCTTT. The chain uses TRBV5-1 and TRBJ1-1; D is perhaps TRBD1 (5 bases). The CDR3 loop spans 12 amino acids. The germline V gene has CDR1 SGHRS and CDR2 YFSETQ. Trimming took 4 bases from V and 5 from J, leaving 9 bases between them.

The J gene is TRBJ2-4, the V gene TRBV9; the D gene is possibly TRBD1 (6 bases). The CDR3 sequence is 18 residues long. The germline V gene has CDR1 SGDLS and CDR2 YYNGEE. Deletions cut 3 bases from V and 0 bases from J, with 19 bases between. The CDR3 nucleotides are TGTGCCAGCAGCGCACGGGACAAAGGTTTTCTAGCCAAAAACATTCAGTACTTC. Residues: CASSARDKGFLAKNIQYF.

The V gene is TRBV9, the J gene TRBJ2-3; TRBD2 might be the D (7 bases). The CDR3 contains 14 residues. Germline CDR1 is SGDLS and CDR2 is YYNGEE. Trimming took 1 base from V and 6 from J, leaving 12 bases between them. In DNA form, the CDR3 reads TGTGCCAGCAGCGTAAAGGGGGGGGGGGATACGCAGTATTTT. Protein sequence: CASSVKGGGDTQYF. The full variable domain, with the rest looked up from reference TRBV9 and TRBJ2-3, is DSGVTQTPKHLITATGQRVTLRCSPRSGDLSVYWYQQSLDQGLQFLIQYYNGEERAKGNILERFSAQQFPDLHSELNLSSLELGDSALYFCASSVKGGGDTQYFGPGTRLTVL.

This clonotype has a count of ten or more. V gene TRBV30 combines with J gene TRBJ2-1; TRBD2 agrees at 12 bases. V lost 0 bases and J lost 5; bases outside the gene matches: 2. The germline V gene has CDR1 GTSNPN and CDR2 SVGIG (reference sequence). CDR3 length: 15 amino acids. As DNA, the CDR3 is TGTGCCTGGAGTGTTGGACTAGCGGGACACAATGAGCAGTTCTTC. It specifies CAWSVGLAGHNEQFF.

This clonotype came up a few times. The V and J genes are TRBV20-1 and TRBJ2-3; 11 nucleotides align to TRBD2. The CDR3 sequence is 16 residues long. The germline gives CDR1 DFQATT, CDR2 SNEGSKA (reference sequence). V dropped 3 bases and J dropped 2; count of bases not matched to a gene: 7. The CDR3, as DNA: TGCAGTGCTAGGGGAGGGACTAGCGGTTCCACAGATACGCAGTATTTT. Translation: CSARGGTSGSTDTQYF.